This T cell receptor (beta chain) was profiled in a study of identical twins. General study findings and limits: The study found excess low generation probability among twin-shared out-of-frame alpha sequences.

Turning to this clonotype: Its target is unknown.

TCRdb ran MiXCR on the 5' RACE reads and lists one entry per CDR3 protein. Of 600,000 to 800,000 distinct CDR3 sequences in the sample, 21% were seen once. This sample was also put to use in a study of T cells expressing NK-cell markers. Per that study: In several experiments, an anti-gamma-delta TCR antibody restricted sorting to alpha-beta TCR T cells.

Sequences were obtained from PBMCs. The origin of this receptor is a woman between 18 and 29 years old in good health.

The CDR3 loop is CASSLQYFQETQYF. As DNA, the CDR3 is TGCGCCAGCAGCTTGCAGTATTTCCAAGAGACCCAGTACTTC. This rearrangement joins TRBV5-1 to TRBJ2-5; D remains ambiguous. The CDR3 contains 14 residues. The V gene lost 1 base and the J gene lost 1 base, with 8 bases spanning the gap. Germline V gene sequence: CDR1 SGHRS, CDR2 YFSETQ.